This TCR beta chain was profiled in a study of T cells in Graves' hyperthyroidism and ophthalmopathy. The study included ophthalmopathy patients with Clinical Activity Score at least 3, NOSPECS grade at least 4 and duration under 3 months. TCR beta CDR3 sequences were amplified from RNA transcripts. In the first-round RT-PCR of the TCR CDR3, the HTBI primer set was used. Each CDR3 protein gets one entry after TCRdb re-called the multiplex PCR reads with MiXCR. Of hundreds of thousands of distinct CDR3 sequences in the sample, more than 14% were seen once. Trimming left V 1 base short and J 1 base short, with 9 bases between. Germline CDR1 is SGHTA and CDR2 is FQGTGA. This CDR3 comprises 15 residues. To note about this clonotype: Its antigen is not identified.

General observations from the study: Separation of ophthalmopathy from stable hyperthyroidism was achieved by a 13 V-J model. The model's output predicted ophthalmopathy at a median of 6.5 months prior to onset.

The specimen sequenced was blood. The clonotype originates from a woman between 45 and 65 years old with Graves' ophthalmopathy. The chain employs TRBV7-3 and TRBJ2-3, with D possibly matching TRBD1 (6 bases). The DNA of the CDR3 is TGTGCCAGCAGCTTAAACGCAGGGGGCACAGATACGCAGTATTTT. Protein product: CASSLNAGGTDTQYF.